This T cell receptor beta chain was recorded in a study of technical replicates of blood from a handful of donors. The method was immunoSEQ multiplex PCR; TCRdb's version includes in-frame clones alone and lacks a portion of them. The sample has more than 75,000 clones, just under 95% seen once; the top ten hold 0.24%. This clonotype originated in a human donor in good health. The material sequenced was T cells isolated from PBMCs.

In DNA form, the CDR3 reads TGTGCCAGCAGTTACAAGGCGACAGGAGGCCAGCCCCAGCATTTT. Its protein product is CASSYKATGGQPQHF. The chain couples TRBV6-5 to TRBJ1-5, with D tentatively TRBD1 (6 bases). This CDR3 spans 15 amino acids. V was trimmed by 2 bases and J by 7 bases, leaving 15 bases between them. Germline values: CDR1 MNHEY, CDR2 SVGAGI.